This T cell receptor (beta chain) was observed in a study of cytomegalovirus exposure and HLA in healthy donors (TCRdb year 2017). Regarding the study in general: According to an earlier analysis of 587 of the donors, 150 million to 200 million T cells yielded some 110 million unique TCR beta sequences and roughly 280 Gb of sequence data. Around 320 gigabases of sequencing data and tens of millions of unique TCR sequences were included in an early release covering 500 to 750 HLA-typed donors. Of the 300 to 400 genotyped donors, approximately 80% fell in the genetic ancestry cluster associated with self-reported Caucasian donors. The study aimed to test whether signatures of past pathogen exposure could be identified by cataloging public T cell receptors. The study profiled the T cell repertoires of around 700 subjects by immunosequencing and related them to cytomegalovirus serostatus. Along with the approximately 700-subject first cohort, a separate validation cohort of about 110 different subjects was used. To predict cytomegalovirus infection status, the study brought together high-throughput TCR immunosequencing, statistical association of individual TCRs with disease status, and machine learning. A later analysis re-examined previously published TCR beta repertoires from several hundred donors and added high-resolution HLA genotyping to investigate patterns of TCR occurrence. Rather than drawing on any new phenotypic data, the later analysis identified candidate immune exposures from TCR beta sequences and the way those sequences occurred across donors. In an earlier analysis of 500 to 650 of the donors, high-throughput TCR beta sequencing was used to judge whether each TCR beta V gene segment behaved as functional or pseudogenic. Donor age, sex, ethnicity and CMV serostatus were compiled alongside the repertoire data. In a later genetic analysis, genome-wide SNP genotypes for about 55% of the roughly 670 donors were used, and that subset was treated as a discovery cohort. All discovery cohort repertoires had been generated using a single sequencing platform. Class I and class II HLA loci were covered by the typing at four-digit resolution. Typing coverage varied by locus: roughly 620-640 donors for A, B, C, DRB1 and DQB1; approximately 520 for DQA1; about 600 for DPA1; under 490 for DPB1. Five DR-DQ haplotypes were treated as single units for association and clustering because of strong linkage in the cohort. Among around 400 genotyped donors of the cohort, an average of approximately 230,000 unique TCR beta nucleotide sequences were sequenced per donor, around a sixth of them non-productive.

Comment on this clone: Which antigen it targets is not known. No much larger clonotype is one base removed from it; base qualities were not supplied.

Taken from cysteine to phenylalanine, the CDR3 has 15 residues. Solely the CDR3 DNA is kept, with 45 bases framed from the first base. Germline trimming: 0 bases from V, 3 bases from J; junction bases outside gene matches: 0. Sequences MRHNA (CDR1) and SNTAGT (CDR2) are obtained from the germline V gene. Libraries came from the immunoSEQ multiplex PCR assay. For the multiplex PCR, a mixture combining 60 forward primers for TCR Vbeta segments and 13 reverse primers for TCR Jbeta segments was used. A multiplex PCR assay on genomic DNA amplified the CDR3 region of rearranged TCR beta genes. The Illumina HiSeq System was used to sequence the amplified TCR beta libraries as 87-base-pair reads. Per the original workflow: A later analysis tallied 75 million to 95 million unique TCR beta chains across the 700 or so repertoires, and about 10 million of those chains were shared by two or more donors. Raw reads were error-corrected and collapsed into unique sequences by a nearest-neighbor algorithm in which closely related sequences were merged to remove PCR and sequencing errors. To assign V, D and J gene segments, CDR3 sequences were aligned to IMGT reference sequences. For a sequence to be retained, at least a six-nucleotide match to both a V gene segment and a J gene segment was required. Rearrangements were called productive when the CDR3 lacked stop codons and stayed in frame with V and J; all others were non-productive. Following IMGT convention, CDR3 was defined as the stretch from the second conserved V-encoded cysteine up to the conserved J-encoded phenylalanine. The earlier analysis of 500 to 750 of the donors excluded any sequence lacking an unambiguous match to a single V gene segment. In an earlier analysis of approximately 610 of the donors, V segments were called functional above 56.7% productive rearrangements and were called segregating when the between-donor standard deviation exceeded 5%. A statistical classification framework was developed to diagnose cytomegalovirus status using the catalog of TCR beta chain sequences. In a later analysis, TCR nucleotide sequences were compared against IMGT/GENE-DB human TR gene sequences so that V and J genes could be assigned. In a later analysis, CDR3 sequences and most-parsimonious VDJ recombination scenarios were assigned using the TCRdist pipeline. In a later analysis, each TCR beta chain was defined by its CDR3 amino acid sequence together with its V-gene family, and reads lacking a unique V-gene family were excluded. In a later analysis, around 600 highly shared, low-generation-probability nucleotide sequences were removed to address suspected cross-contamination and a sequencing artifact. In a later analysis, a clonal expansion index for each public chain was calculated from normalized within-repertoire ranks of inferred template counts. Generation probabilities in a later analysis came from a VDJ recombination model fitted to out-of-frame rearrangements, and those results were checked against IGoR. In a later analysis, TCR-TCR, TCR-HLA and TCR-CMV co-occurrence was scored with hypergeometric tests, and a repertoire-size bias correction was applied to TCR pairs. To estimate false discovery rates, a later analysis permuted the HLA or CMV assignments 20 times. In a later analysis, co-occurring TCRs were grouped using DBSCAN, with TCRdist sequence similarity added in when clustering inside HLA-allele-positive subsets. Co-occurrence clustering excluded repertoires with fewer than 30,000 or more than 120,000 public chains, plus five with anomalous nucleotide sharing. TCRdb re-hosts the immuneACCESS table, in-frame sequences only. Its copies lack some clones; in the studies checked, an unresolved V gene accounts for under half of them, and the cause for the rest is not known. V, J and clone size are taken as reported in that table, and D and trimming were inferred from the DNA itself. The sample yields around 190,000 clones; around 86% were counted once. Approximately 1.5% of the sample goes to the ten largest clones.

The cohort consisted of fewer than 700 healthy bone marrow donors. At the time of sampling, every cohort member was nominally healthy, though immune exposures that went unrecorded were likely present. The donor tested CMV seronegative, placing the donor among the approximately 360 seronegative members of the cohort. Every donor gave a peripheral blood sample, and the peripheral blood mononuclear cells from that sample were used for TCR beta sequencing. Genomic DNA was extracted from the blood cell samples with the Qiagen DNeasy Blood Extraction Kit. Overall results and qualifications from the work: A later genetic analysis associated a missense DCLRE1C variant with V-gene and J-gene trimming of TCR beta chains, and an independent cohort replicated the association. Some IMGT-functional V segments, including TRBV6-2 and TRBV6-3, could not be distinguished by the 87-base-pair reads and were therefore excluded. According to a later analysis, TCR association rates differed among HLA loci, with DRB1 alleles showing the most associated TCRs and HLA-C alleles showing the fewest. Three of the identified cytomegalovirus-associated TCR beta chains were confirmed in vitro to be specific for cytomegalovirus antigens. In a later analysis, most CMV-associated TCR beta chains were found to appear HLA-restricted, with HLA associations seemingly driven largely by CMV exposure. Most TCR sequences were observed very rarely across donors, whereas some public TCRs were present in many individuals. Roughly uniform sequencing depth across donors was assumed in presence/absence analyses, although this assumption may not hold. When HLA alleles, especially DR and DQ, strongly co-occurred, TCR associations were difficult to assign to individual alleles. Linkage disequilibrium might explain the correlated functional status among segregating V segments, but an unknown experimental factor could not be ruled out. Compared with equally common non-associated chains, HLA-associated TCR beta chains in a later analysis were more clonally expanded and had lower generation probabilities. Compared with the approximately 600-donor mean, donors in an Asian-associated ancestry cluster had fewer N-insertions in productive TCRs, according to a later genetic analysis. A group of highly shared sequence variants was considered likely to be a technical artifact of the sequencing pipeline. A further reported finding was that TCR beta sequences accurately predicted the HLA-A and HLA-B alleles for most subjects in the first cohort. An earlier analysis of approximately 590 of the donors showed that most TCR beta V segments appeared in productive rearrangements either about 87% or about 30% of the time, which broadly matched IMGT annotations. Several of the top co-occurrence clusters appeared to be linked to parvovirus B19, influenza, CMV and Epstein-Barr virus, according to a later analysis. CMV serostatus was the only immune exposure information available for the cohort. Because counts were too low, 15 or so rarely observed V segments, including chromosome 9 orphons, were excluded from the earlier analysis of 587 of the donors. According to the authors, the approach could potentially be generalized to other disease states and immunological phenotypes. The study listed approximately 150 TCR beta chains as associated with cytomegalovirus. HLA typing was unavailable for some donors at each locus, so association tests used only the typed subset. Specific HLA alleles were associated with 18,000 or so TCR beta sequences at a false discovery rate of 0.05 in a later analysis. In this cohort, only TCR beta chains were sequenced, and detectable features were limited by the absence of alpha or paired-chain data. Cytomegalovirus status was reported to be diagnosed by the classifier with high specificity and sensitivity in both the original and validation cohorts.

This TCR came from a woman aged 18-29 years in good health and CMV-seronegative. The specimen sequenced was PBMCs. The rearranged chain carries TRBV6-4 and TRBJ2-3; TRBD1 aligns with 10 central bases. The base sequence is TGTGCCAGCAGTGACTCGGGACAGGGGACAGATACGCAGTATTTT. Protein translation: CASSDSGQGTDTQYF.